These 21 T cell receptor beta chains share one sample of origin, sequenced in a study of vaccination and CD4 T cells after COVID-19. These receptors have no identified antigens. The treatment denotes: roughly 10-day PBMC culture with coronavirus spike peptide pools or control peptides (ViraFEST assay). With the Oncomine TCR Beta short-read assay, DNA from cultured CD4+ T cells was sequenced. TCRdb ran MiXCR on the PCR reads and lists one entry per CDR3 protein. The profile shows some 14,000 distinct CDR3 sequences, about a fifth of them singletons. The sequencing here drew on CD4+ T cells from blood, cultured in vitro, taken before SARS-CoV-2 vaccination. The receptors stem from a human donor who received a COVID-19 vaccine.

The chain joins TRBV14 to TRBJ2-2; D not certain. This CDR3 region has 15 residues. With 1 base removed from V and 7 bases from J, the gap between germline ends came to 13 bases. The germline V gene has CDR1 SGHDN and CDR2 FVKESK. CDR3 nucleotides: TGTGCCAGCAGCCAAGTGCCATTCAAAGGCGGGGAGCTGTTTTTT. It yields the protein CASSQVPFKGGELFF.

V and J are TRBV5-1 and TRBJ2-5; D is perhaps TRBD2 (6 bases). V was shortened by 4 bases and J by 5 bases, with 21 bases between the two germline ends. The CDR3 has 16 residues. Per the germline V gene, CDR1 is SGHRS and CDR2 is YFSETQ. The DNA for the CDR3 is TGCGCCAGCAGCACGTGGGGAGGACGTCCTCCTGAGACCCAGTACTTC. Its translation is CASSTWGGRPPETQYF.

In this sample, this clonotype turned up a few times. The gene calls are TRBV7-9 and TRBJ1-2; TRBD1 agrees at 7 bases. Trimming removed 2 bases from V and 7 bases from J; junction bases left unmatched: 10. This CDR3 is 15 amino acids long. CDR1 SEHNR and CDR2 FQNEAQ come from the germline V gene (reference sequence). CDR3 in DNA: TGTGCCAGCAGCTTATTTCCCGACAGGGCGAGTGGCTACACCTTC. Protein sequence: CASSLFPDRASGYTF.

This clonotype was seen a few times. The chain carries TRBV30 and TRBJ2-1; 8 bases agree with TRBD2. This CDR3 is built from 14 residues. Germline CDR1 GTSNPN, CDR2 SVGIG (reference sequence). J was trimmed by 8 bases and V by 2 bases; bases with no gene match: 8. The CDR3 DNA reads as TGTGCCTGGAGTCCGGCGGGGGGTGTAGATGAGCAGTTCTTC. Amino acids: CAWSPAGGVDEQFF. Together with reference TRBV30 and TRBJ2-1, the CDR3 gives the full variable domain: SQTIHQWPATLVQPVGSPLSLECTVEGTSNPNLYWYRQAAGRGLQLLFYSVGIGQISSEVPQNLSASRPQDRQFILSSKKLLLSDSGFYLCAWSPAGGVDEQFFGPGTRLTVL.

In this sample, this clonotype turned up a few times. The rearrangement joins TRBV20-1 to TRBJ2-2; D possibly corresponds to TRBD2 (7 bases). Germline CDR1 and CDR2: DFQATT and SNEGSKA (reference sequence). V was clipped by 6 bases and J by 9 bases, with 17 bases between them. This CDR3 contains 13 residues. The CDR3 is CSAAQGRGRELFF. CDR3 nucleotides: TGCAGTGCCGCGCAGGGGAGGGGCCGGGAGCTGTTTTTT.

V usage is TRBV14 and J usage is TRBJ2-1, with D possibly being TRBD1 (6 bases). Trimming removed 5 bases from V and 6 bases from J, with 17 bases in between. The CDR3 length is 15 residues. CDR1 SGHDN and CDR2 FVKESK come from the germline V gene. The CDR3 sequence: CASSVLAGVGNEQFF. CDR3 DNA sequence: TGTGCCAGCAGCGTCCTGGCAGGGGTCGGCAATGAGCAGTTCTTC. The full variable domain, its missing parts supplied by reference TRBV14 and TRBJ2-1, is EAGVTQFPSHSVIEKGQTVTLRCDPISGHDNLYWYRRVMGKEIKFLLHFVKESKQDESGMPNNRFLAERTGGTYSTLKVQPAELEDSGVYFCASSVLAGVGNEQFFGPGTRLTVL.

The chain recombines TRBV5-1 with TRBJ2-1, with 8 nucleotides matching TRBD2. Looked up from germline, CDR1 is SGHRS and CDR2 is YFSETQ. The CDR3 has 17 amino acids. The ends lost 0 bases at V and 0 bases at J; junction bases unmatched: 5. In DNA form, the CDR3 reads TGCGCCAGCAGCTTGGACGTGGGGACTAGCTCCTACAATGAGCAGTTCTTC. Amino acids: CASSLDVGTSSYNEQFF.

The chain couples TRBV19 to TRBJ1-2; 9 bases map to TRBD1. Germline assignment: CDR1 LNHDA and CDR2 SQIVND (reference sequence). The CDR3 has 15 residues. The V gene end was trimmed by 9 bases and the J gene end by 4 bases; junction bases not matched to a gene: 12. The CDR3 region is CASRTGAQKGYGYTF. As DNA, the CDR3 is TGTGCCAGCCGGACAGGGGCCCAAAAGGGCTATGGCTACACCTTC.

This clonotype has more than one count but fewer than ten. The CDR3 DNA reads as TGCAGCGTTGTTTTGTTTGGGCTCCACCCCTATGGCTACACCTTC. Encoded protein: CSVVLFGLHPYGYTF. The chain combines TRBV29-1 with TRBJ1-2; no clear D gene. The CDR3 is 15 residues long. CDR1 SQVTM and CDR2 ANQGSEA come from the germline V gene. V was clipped by 4 bases and J by 4 bases, with 19 bases between them.

The rearrangement joins TRBV11-3 to TRBJ2-1, with 9 bases fitting TRBD2. From germline, CDR1 is SGHNT and CDR2 YENEEA. The junction had 2 bases not matched to a gene; V was cut back by 1 base and J by 7 bases. CDR3 length: 14 amino acids. The CDR3 here is CASSLGGGANEQFF. DNA for the CDR3: TGTGCCAGCAGCTTAGGCGGGGGGGCAAATGAGCAGTTCTTC. Full variable domain (remainder filled in from reference TRBV11-3 and TRBJ2-1): EAGVVQSPRYKIIEKKQPVAFWCNPISGHNTLYWYLQNLGQGPELLIRYENEEAVDDSQLPKDRFSAERLKGVDSTLKIQPAELGDSAVYLCASSLGGGANEQFFGPGTRLTVL.

The chain couples TRBV12-3 or TRBV12-4 to TRBJ1-1, with D possibly being TRBD1 (6 bases). The ends were cut back, 5 bases at V and 1 base at J, with 11 bases in the middle. This CDR3 region has 14 residues. In DNA, the CDR3 is TGTGCCAGCAGTCCGGGACACTCGAACACTGAAGCTTTCTTT. Encoded protein: CASSPGHSNTEAFF.

This clonotype was seen a handful of times. The chain combines TRBV6-1 with TRBJ1-4, with 7 bases matching TRBD1. The CDR3 covers 13 residues. The germline CDR1 and CDR2 sequences are MNHNS and SASEGT. Trimming cost V 6 bases and J 2 bases; bases outside gene matches: 0. CDR3 sequence: CASRDRTNEKLFF. CDR3 in DNA: TGTGCCAGCAGGGACAGGACTAATGAAAAACTGTTTTTT.

The chain combines TRBV5-1 with TRBJ2-2, with a weak D call TRBD1 (5 bases). The CDR3 extends over 15 amino acids. V lost 2 bases to trimming and J lost 6 bases, with 14 bases between them. CDR1 and CDR2 (germline): SGHRS, YFSETQ. The CDR3 is CASSFLQGTAGELFF. CDR3 bases: TGCGCCAGCAGCTTCCTGCAGGGTACCGCCGGGGAGCTGTTTTTT.

This clonotype was detected a few times. The chain combines TRBV30 with TRBJ2-7, with 11 bases matching TRBD2. V was clipped by 4 bases and J by 5 bases; unmatched bases: 7. Per germline, CDR1 GTSNPN and CDR2 SVGIG (reference sequence). The CDR3 is made up of 14 amino acids. In DNA form, the CDR3 reads TGTGCCTGGAAGTTAGCGGGGGGGCTTCACGAGCAGTACTTC. It codes for CAWKLAGGLHEQYF.

This clonotype was recorded a few times. The V gene is TRBV11-2, the J gene TRBJ2-1; 10 bases map to TRBD1. Germline V lookup: CDR1 SGHAT, CDR2 FQNNGV. This CDR3 spans 17 amino acids. Trimming took 0 bases from V and 7 from J; bases not matched to a gene: 9. The CDR3 coding sequence is TGTGCCAGCAGCTTAGATCAGGAGACAGGGGGCTGGAATGAGCAGTTCTTC. Translated, it gives CASSLDQETGGWNEQFF.

In its sample, this clonotype is medium-sized. The DNA of the CDR3 is TGTGCCAGCACGACCCTTAGGAGCAGCACAGATACGCAGTATTTT. Its translation: CASTTLRSSTDTQYF. This chain joins TRBV2 and TRBJ2-3; no definite D call. Trimming took off 7 bases at V and 0 bases at J, with 14 bases between the two ends. This CDR3 contains 15 residues. The V gene's germline CDR1 is SNHLY and CDR2 FYNNEI.

A few counts support this clonotype. The V and J genes are TRBV28 and TRBJ1-2; D unresolved. The CDR3 has 15 amino acids. CDR1 MDHEN and CDR2 SYDVKM come from the germline V gene. V lost 5 bases to trimming and J lost 5 bases, with 18 bases between them. DNA of the CDR3: TGTGCCAGCAGTCCGTTAGTGCGAGGGAGGTATGGCTACACCTTC. Residues: CASSPLVRGRYGYTF.

The rearrangement links TRBV6-1 to TRBJ2-1; D assignment may be TRBD1 or TRBD2 (5 bases each). The CDR3 runs 12 residues. V lost 6 bases to trimming and J lost 10 bases, with 13 bases between them. CDR1 is MNHNS and CDR2 is SASEGT in the germline V gene. CDR3: CASRAYGTEQFF. In DNA form, the CDR3 reads TGTGCCAGCAGGGCCTACGGGACGGAGCAGTTCTTC.

The chain is built from TRBV20-1 and TRBJ2-5, with 10 bases matching TRBD2. V dropped 2 bases and J dropped 7; count of bases not matched to a gene: 7. CDR1 DFQATT and CDR2 SNEGSKA come from the germline V gene (reference sequence). This CDR3 is 14 amino acids long. As DNA, the CDR3 is TGCAGTGCTAGAACCGGGACTAGCGAGGGGACCCAGTACTTC. As protein: CSARTGTSEGTQYF.

The chain has TRBV5-5 and TRBJ1-1; D gene uncertain. V lost 1 base, J lost 0 bases, and 7 bases lay in between. This CDR3 comprises 14 residues. Germline CDR1 SGHKS, CDR2 YYEKEE (reference sequence). The CDR3 sequence: CASSLRPLNTEAFF. DNA of the CDR3: TGTGCCAGCAGCTTGAGACCCTTGAACACTGAAGCTTTCTTT. The variable domain in full, completed from reference TRBV5-5 and TRBJ1-1, reads DAGVTQSPTHLIKTRGQQVTLRCSPISGHKSVSWYQQVLGQGPQFIFQYYEKEERGRGNFPDRFSARQFPNYSSELNVNALLLGDSALYLCASSLRPLNTEAFFGQGTRLTVV.

The sample holds a few counts of this clonotype. The rearrangement joins TRBV19 to TRBJ1-1; D is possibly TRBD1 (6 bases). Trimming cost V 5 bases and J 1 base, with 8 bases left between them. Germline-derived CDR1 and CDR2 are LNHDA and SQIVND (reference sequence). This CDR3 spans 13 amino acids. The CDR3 is CASSDRPNTEAFF. For the CDR3, the DNA is TGTGCCAGTAGTGACAGGCCGAACACTGAAGCTTTCTTT.